This T cell receptor beta chain was captured by sequencing in a study of blood T cell repertoires in COVID-19. Overall study: The study drew acute and convalescent COVID-19 samples from the United States, Italy and Spain. PBMCs, B-cell-depleted T cells, or T cells were the source of the cDNA or gDNA that made up the material.

The V end lost 5 bases, the J end lost 4 bases, and 23 bases lay between the germline ends. The CDR3 contains 18 residues. CDR1 and CDR2 from the germline V gene are MNHEY and SVGEGT. Original data processing: Reference gene primer amplification in the assay estimated nucleated cell counts. The protocol was immunoSEQ multiplex PCR, while the TCRdb copy is restricted to in-frame clones and leaves out a portion. The V and J calls and clone size were taken over from that table, and D and trimming were inferred from the DNA. The data contain fewer than 250,000 clones, more than 85% of them singletons. The receptor was isolated from a man in his 60s with acute or convalescent COVID-19. The sequenced sample consisted of peripheral blood. V usage is TRBV6-2 or TRBV6-3 and J usage is TRBJ1-4; tentatively, D is TRBD1 (6 bases). The CDR3 sequence: CASSQYPSGQPLNEKLFF. The CDR3 nucleotides read TGTGCCAGCAGTCAATACCCCTCCGGACAGCCCCTTAATGAAAAACTGTTTTTT.